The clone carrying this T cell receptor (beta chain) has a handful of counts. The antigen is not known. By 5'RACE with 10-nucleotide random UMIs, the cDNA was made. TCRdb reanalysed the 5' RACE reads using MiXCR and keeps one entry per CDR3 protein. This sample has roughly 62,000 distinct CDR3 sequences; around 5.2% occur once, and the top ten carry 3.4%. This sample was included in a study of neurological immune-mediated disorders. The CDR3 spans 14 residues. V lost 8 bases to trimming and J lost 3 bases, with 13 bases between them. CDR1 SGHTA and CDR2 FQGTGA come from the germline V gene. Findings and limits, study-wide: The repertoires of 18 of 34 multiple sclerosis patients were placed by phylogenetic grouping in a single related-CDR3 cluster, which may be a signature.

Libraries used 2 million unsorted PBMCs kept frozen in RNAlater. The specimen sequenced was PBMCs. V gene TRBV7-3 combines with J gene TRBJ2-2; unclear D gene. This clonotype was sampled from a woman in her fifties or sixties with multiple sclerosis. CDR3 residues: CASRLTWDTGELFF. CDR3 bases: TGTGCCAGCCGCCTCACCTGGGACACCGGGGAGCTGTTTTTT.